This record looks at one T cell receptor beta chain sequence and its context. The participants were between about 18 and 95 years old and came from 24 US areas. Which cohort a participant joined came from the clinical history participants gave. Original analysis: Amplified reference gene primers provided the basis for estimating nucleated cell counts. Clones were read by immunoSEQ multiplex PCR, and TCRdb kept only the in-frame ones, dropping some. Clonal size and the V and J genes are those of that table, whereas D and trimming came from the DNA. This sample has 150,000 to 200,000 clones, with 65% to 90% found just once. The sample belongs to a study of blood T cell repertoires in COVID-19. Study details: T cells, B-cell-depleted T cells, or PBMCs supplied cDNA or gDNA.

This CDR3 has 16 residues. From germline, CDR1 is MGHRA and CDR2 YSYEKL. V was cut by 1 base and J by 4 bases, with 14 bases left in between. This TCR was recovered from a man in his forties or fifties who had recovered from COVID-19. V gene TRBV4-1 combines with J gene TRBJ1-5, with D uncertain. Sequencing was done on a sample of PBMCs or T cells enriched from blood (not recorded which). The CDR3 protein is CASSQVFRTGNQPQHF. The CDR3 DNA follows: TGCGCCAGCAGCCAAGTGTTCAGGACGGGGAATCAGCCCCAGCATTTT.